The clone carrying this TCR beta chain was observed at least ten times. The antigen remains unidentified. Naive CD4+ cells had CD25+ Tregs removed. This CDR3 has 14 amino acids. The germline V gene has CDR1 SGHRS and CDR2 YFSETQ. Trimming cost V 1 base and J 3 bases, with 9 bases left between them. Study findings and constraints: The TCR gene usage of tumor memory CD4+ T cells clustered together with blood and lymph node memory CD4+ cells and with lymph node naive CD4+ cells.

Full-length variable regions came from constant-region reverse primers plus semi-nested Nested Universal Primer A PCR. TCRdb independently ran MiXCR on the 5' RACE reads; one entry per CDR3 protein. The table lists roughly 54,000 distinct CDR3 sequences, 15% to 20% of them singletons, with under 2.5% in the top ten. The sample consisted of naive CD4+ T cells sorted from blood. Subset denoted: naive CD4+ T cells, CD4+CD45RA+CD25-. The V and J genes are TRBV5-1 and TRBJ2-3; a possible D gene is TRBD1 (5 bases). The sequence derives from a female donor with breast cancer. CDR3 loop: CASSLQGRTDTQYF. The DNA for the CDR3 is TGCGCCAGCAGCTTGCAGGGAAGAACAGATACGCAGTATTTT.